Listed below are T cell receptor beta chains from one sample, sequenced in a study of T cell clonotyping in hematopoietic cell transplantation. This table comes from immunoSEQ multiplex PCR, and its TCRdb copy is limited to in-frame clones, with some not included. Here the sample spans more than 40,000 clones, 95% being singletons. What was sequenced was peripheral blood mononuclear cells. These receptors were obtained from a man aged 30 to 45 in good health. Some clones in this sample may be carry-over from other donors' samples. CDR3s include the opening cysteine and the closing phenylalanine or tryptophan.

J gene: TRBJ1-6; V gene: TRBV7-2; CDR3 protein: CASSSSRDLNSPLHF
J gene: TRBJ1-4; V gene: TRBV2; CDR3 protein: CASSDGVALF
J gene: TRBJ2-3; V gene: TRBV5-6; CDR3 protein: CASSLGEREYTDTQYF
J gene: TRBJ1-2; V gene: TRBV4-1; CDR3 protein: CASSQEAMRYGYTF
J gene: TRBJ2-5; V gene: TRBV11-2; CDR3 protein: CASSSRFGGGAQETQYF
J gene: TRBJ2-7; V gene: TRBV7-2; CDR3 protein: CASSLVGVDSYEQYF
J gene: TRBJ1-4; V gene: TRBV28; CDR3 protein: CASRSAGGSSDEKLFF
J gene: TRBJ1-1; V gene: TRBV5-4; CDR3 protein: CASSSAGQGARTSEAFF
J gene: TRBJ2-1; V gene: TRBV23-1; CDR3 protein: CASSQCINALAENEQFF
J gene: TRBJ2-6; V gene: TRBV18; CDR3 protein: CASSPTSGGAFGANVLTF
J gene: TRBJ1-3; V gene: TRBV6-5; CDR3 protein: CASSLDRFGNTIYF
J gene: TRBJ2-3; V gene: TRBV4-1; CDR3 protein: CASSQALLAGGDTQYF
J gene: TRBJ1-1; V gene: TRBV7-9; CDR3 protein: CASSTGQGRIFEAFF
J gene: TRBJ2-7; V gene: TRBV5-1; CDR3 protein: CASSLVGGRALSYEQYF
J gene: TRBJ2-7; V gene: TRBV6-1; CDR3 protein: CASSAEGPTYEQYF
J gene: TRBJ2-7; V gene: TRBV13; CDR3 protein: CASSLDYRPYEQYF
J gene: TRBJ1-5; V gene: TRBV7-9; CDR3 protein: CASSLTDDRPQHF
J gene: TRBJ2-7; V gene: TRBV5-1; CDR3 protein: CASSLAQEPYEQYF
J gene: TRBJ1-3; V gene: TRBV10-3; CDR3 protein: CAISVTGGTGNTIYF
J gene: TRBJ1-1; V gene: TRBV14; CDR3 protein: CASSQDRQGGAFF
J gene: TRBJ2-5; V gene: TRBV5-1; CDR3 protein: CASRGAAQETQYF
J gene: TRBJ1-2; V gene: TRBV14; CDR3 protein: CASSQVGQYYGYTF
J gene: TRBJ1-5; V gene: TRBV27; CDR3 protein: CASGFRPQHF
J gene: TRBJ2-5; V gene: TRBV11-2; CDR3 protein: CASSFQETQYF
J gene: TRBJ2-3; V gene: TRBV6-5; CDR3 protein: CASSLGGGTDTQYF
J gene: TRBJ1-2; V gene: TRBV4-1; CDR3 protein: CASSQLRTDLFGYTF
J gene: TRBJ2-7; V gene: TRBV19; CDR3 protein: CASSPAPGQSTYEQYF
J gene: TRBJ1-5; V gene: TRBV2; CDR3 protein: CASGRAGQPQHF
J gene: TRBJ2-7; V gene: TRBV7-2; CDR3 protein: CASSSGLAASYEQYF
J gene: TRBJ1-2; V gene: TRBV23-1; CDR3 protein: CASSTLWASNYGYTF
J gene: TRBJ1-1; V gene: TRBV5-1; CDR3 protein: CASQITTGNTEAFF
J gene: TRBJ2-1; V gene: TRBV7-8; CDR3 protein: CASSPTSGRADEQFF
J gene: TRBJ2-7; V gene: TRBV11-1; CDR3 protein: CASSLARVRSYEQYF
J gene: TRBJ2-4; V gene: TRBV7-8; CDR3 protein: CASSRTSGVAKNIQYF
J gene: TRBJ2-1; V gene: TRBV15; CDR3 protein: CATSRDSLPINEQFF
J gene: TRBJ1-1; V gene: TRBV5-1; CDR3 protein: CASSLVDSEAFF
J gene: TRBJ1-4; V gene: TRBV5-6; CDR3 protein: CASSTYRDRGATNEKLFF
J gene: TRBJ2-7; V gene: TRBV19; CDR3 protein: CASSMREGREQYF
J gene: TRBJ2-3; V gene: TRBV9; CDR3 protein: CASSVPTPSTDTQYF
J gene: TRBJ1-2; V gene: TRBV5-4; CDR3 protein: CASSLKPNYGYTF
J gene: TRBJ1-3; V gene: TRBV10-2; CDR3 protein: CASSLRPGQGVNTIYF
J gene: TRBJ2-1; V gene: TRBV11-2; CDR3 protein: CASSLSGSGRRYNEQFF
J gene: TRBJ1-1; V gene: TRBV7-9; CDR3 protein: CASSLNQNTEAFF
J gene: TRBJ1-5; V gene: TRBV30; CDR3 protein: CAWVWPVGNQPQHF
J gene: TRBJ1-4; V gene: TRBV10-1; CDR3 protein: CASSESITGSEKLFF